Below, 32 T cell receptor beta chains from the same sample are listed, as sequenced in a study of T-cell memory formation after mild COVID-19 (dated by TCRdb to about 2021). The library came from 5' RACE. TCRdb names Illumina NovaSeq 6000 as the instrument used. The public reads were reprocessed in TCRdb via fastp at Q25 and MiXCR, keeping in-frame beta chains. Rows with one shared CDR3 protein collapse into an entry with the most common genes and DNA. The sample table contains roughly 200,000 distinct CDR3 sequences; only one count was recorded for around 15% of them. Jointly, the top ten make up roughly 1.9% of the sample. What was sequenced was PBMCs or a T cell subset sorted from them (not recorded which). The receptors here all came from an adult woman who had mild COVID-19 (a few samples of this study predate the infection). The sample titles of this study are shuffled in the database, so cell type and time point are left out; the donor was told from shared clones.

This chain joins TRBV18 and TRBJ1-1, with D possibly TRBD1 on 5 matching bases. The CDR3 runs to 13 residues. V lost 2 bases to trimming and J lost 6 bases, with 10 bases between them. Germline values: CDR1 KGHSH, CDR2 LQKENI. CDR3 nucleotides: TGTGCCAGCTCACCAGGACATTTAGCTGAAGCTTTCTTT. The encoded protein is CASSPGHLAEAFF.

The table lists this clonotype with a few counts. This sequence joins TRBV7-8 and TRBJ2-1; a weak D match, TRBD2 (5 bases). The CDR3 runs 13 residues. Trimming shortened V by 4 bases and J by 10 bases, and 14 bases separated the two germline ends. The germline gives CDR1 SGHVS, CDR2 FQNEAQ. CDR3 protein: CASSSPLAWEQFF. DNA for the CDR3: TGTGCCAGCAGCTCGCCGCTAGCTTGGGAGCAGTTCTTC.

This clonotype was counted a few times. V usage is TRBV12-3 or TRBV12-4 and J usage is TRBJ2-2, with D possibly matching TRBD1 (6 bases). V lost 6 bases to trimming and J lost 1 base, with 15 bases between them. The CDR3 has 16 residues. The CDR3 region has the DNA TGTGCCAGCAGGGCCACGACAGGCGGGAACACCGGGGAGCTGTTTTTT. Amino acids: CASRATTGGNTGELFF.

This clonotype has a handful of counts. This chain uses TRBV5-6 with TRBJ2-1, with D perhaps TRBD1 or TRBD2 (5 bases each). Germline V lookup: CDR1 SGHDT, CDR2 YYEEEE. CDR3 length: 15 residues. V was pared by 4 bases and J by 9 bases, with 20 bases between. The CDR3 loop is CASSGAGTPGSEQFF. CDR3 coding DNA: TGTGCCAGCAGCGGCGCCGGGACCCCCGGTTCTGAGCAGTTCTTC.

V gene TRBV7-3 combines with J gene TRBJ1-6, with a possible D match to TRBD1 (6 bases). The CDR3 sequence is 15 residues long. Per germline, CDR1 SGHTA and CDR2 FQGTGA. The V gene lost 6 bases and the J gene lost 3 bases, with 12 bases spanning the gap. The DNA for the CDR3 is TGTGCCAGCAGGTTCTCCAGGGGCTATAATTCACCCCTCCACTTT. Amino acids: CASRFSRGYNSPLHF.

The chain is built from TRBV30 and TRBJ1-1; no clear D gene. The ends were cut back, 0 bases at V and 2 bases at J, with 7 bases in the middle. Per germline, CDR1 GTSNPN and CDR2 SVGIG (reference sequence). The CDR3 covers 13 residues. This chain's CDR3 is CAWSVDTNTEAFF. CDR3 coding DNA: TGTGCCTGGAGTGTAGACACCAACACTGAAGCTTTCTTT.

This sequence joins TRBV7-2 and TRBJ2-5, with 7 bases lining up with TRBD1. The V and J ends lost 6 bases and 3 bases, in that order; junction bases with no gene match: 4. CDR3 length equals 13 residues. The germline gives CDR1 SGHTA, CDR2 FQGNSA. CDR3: CASSRQGEETQYF. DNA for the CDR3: TGTGCCAGCAGTCGACAGGGCGAAGAGACCCAGTACTTC.

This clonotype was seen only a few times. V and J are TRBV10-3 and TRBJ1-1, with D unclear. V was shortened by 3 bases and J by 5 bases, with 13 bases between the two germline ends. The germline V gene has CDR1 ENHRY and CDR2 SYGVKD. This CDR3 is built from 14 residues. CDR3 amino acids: CAISEQQEGTEAFF. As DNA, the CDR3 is TGTGCCATCAGTGAACAGCAGGAAGGGACTGAAGCTTTCTTT.

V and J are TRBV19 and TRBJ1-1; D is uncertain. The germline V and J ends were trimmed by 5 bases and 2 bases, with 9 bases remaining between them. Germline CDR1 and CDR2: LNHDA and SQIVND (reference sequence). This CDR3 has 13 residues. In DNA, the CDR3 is TGTGCCAGTAGTTTCGGGTCTAACACTGAAGCTTTCTTT. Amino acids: CASSFGSNTEAFF.

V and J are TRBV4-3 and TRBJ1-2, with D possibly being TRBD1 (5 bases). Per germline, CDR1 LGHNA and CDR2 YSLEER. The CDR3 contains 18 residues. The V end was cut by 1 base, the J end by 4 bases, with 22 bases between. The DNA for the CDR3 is TGCGCCAGCAGCCAAGTGTTTAGTGGTCTGGGGGACTCCTATGGCTACACCTTC. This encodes CASSQVFSGLGDSYGYTF.

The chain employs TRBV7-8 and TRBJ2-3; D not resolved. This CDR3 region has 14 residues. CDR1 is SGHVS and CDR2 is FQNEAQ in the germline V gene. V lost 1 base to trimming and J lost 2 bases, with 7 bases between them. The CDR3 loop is CASSLVRFTDTQYF. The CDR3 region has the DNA TGTGCCAGCAGCTTAGTGCGGTTCACAGATACGCAGTATTTT.

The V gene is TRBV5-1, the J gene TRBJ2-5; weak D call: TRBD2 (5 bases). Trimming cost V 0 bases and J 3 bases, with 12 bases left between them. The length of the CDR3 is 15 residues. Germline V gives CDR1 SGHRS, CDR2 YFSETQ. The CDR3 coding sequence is TGCGCCAGCAGCTTGGCTAGCAGGCCTGAAGAGACCCAGTACTTC. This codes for CASSLASRPEETQYF. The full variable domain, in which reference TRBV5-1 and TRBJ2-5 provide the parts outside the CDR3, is KAGVTQTPRYLIKTRGQQVTLSCSPISGHRSVSWYQQTPGQGLQFLFEYFSETQRNKGNFPGRFSGRQFSNSRSEMNVSTLELGDSALYLCASSLASRPEETQYFGPGTRLLVL.

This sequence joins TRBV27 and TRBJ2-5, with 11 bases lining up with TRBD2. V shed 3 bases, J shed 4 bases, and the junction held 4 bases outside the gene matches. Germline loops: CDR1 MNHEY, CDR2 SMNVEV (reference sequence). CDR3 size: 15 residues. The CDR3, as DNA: TGTGCCAGCAGTTTGACTAGCGGGGTAATAGAGACCCAGTACTTC. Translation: CASSLTSGVIETQYF.

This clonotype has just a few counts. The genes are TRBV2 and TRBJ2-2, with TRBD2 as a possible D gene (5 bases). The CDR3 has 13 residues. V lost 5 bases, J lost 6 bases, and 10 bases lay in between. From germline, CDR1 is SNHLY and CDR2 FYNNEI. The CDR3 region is CASSFGLAGELFF. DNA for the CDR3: TGTGCCAGCAGTTTCGGACTGGCCGGGGAGCTGTTTTTT.

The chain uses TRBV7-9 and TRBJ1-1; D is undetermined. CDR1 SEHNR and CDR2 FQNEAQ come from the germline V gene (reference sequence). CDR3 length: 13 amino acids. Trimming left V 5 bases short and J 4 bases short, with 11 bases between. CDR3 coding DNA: TGTGCCAGCAGCATAACCCACGGCACTGAAGCTTTCTTT. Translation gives CASSITHGTEAFF.

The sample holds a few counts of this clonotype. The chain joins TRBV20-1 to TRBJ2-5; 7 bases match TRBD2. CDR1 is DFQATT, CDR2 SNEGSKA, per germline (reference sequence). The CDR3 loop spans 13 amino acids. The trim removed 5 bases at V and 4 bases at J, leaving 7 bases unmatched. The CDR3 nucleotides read TGCAGTGCTTACGGACTAGTCGGAGAGACCCAGTACTTC. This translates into CSAYGLVGETQYF.

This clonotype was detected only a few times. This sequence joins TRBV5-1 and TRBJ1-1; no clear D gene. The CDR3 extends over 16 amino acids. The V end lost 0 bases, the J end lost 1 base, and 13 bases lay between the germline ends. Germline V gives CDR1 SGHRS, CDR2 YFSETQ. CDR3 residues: CASSLEGLIGNTEAFF. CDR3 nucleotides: TGCGCCAGCAGCTTGGAGGGCCTGATCGGGAACACTGAAGCTTTCTTT.

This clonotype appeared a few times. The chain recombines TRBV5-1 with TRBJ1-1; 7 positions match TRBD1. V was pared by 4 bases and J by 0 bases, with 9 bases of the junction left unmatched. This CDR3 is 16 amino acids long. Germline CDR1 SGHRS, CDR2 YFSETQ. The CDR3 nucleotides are TGCGCCAGCAGCCAAAATTTGGGACAGATGAACACTGAAGCTTTCTTT. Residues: CASSQNLGQMNTEAFF.

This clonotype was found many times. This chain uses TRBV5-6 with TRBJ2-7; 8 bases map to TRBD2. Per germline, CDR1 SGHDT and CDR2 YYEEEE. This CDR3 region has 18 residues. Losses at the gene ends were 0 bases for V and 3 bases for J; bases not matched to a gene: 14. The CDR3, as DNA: TGTGCCAGCAGCTTGGATGGCGTGGTTAGCGGGGATAGCTACGAGCAGTACTTC. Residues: CASSLDGVVSGDSYEQYF.

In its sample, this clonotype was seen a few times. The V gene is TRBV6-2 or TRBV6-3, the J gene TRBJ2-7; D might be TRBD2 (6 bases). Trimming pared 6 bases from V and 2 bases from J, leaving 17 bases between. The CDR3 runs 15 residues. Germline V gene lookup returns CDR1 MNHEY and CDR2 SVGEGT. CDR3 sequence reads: CASSLPGAQAYEQYF. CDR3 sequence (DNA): TGTGCCAGCAGCCTCCCGGGAGCCCAGGCCTACGAGCAGTACTTC.

CDR3 loop: CASSFTGRQNYGYTF. The CDR3 bases are TGCGCCAGCAGCTTCACAGGGCGGCAAAACTATGGCTACACCTTC. The V and J genes are TRBV5-1 and TRBJ1-2; tentatively, D is TRBD1 (6 bases). The CDR3 totals 15 residues. V lost 2 bases to trimming and J lost 2 bases, with 13 bases between them. Germline CDR1 is SGHRS and CDR2 is YFSETQ.

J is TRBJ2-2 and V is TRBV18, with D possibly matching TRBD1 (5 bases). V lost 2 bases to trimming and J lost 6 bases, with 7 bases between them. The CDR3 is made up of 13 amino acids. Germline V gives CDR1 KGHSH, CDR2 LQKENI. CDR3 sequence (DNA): TGTGCCAGCTCACCAATGGGGCCCGGGGAGCTGTTTTTT. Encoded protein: CASSPMGPGELFF. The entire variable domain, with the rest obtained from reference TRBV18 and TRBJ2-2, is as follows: NAGVMQNPRHLVRRRGQEARLRCSPMKGHSHVYWYRQLPEEGLKFMVYLQKENIIDESGMPKERFSAEFPKEGPSILRIQQVVRGDSAAYFCASSPMGPGELFFGEGSRLTVL.

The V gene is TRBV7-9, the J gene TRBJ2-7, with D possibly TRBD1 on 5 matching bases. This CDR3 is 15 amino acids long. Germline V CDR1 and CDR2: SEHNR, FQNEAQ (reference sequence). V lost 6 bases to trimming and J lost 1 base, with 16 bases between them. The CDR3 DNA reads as TGTGCCAGCAGGAACCAGGGCAGTGGGTCCTACGAGCAGTACTTC. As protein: CASRNQGSGSYEQYF.

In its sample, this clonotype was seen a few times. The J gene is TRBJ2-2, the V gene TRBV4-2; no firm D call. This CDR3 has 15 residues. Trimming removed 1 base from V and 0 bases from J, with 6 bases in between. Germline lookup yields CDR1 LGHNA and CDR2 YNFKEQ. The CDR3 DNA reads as TGTGCCAGCAGCCAAGCCATCTCGAACACCGGGGAGCTGTTTTTT. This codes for CASSQAISNTGELFF.

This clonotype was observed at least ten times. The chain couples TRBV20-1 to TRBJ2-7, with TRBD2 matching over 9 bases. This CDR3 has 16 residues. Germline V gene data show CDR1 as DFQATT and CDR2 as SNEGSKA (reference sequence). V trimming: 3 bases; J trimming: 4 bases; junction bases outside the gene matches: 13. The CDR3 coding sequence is TGCAGTGCTAGGAAGACTTTCCTGACTAGCGGATACGAGCAGTACTTC. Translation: CSARKTFLTSGYEQYF.

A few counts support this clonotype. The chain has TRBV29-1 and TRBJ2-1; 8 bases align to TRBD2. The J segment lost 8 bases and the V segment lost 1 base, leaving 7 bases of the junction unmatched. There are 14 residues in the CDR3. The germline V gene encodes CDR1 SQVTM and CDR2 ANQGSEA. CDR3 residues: CSVEVGGGPDEQFF. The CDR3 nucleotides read TGCAGCGTTGAAGTCGGGGGGGGGCCAGATGAGCAGTTCTTC.

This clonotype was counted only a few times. For the CDR3, the DNA is TGTGCCAGCAATCCCGTGGGACAGTTCACCGGGGAGCTGTTTTTT. As protein: CASNPVGQFTGELFF. This chain links TRBV6-5 with TRBJ2-2; 7 nucleotides match TRBD1. CDR1 MNHEY and CDR2 SVGAGI come from the germline V gene. With 7 bases clipped from V and 4 bases from J, the junction kept 9 bases outside the gene matches. CDR3 length: 15 amino acids.

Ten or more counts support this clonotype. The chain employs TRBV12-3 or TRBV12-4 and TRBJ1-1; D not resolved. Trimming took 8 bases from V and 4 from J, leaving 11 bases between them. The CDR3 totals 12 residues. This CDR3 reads CASGFGSTEAFF. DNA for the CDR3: TGTGCCAGCGGATTTGGGTCCACTGAAGCTTTCTTT.

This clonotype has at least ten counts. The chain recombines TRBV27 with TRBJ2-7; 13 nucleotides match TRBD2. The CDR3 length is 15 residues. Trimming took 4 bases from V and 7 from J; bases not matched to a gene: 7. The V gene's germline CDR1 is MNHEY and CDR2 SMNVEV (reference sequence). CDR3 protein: CASSSNRLAGGEQYF. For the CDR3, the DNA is TGTGCCAGCAGTTCTAACCGACTAGCGGGAGGAGAGCAGTACTTC.

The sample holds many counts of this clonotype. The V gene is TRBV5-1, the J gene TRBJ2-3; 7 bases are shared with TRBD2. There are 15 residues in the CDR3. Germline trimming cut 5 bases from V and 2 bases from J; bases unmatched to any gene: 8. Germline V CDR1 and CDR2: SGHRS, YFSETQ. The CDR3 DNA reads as TGCGCCAGCAGGAAAGACGGGGGGTCCACAGATACGCAGTATTTT. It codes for CASRKDGGSTDTQYF.

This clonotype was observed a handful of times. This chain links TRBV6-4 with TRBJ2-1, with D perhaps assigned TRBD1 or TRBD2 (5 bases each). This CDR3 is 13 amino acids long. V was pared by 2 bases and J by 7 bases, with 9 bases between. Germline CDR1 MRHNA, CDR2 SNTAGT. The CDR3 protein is CASSDVWGNEQFF. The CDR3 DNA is TGTGCCAGCAGTGACGTTTGGGGGAATGAGCAGTTCTTC.

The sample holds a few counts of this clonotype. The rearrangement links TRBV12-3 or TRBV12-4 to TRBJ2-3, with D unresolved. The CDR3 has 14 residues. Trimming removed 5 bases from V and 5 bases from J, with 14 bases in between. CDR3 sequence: CASSQTVPIDTQYF. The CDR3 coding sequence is TGTGCCAGCAGTCAAACGGTTCCGATAGATACGCAGTATTTT.